This TCR beta chain was found in a study of neurological immune-mediated disorders. The authors produced cDNA by 5'RACE using 10-nucleotide random UMIs. TCRdb independently ran MiXCR on the 5' RACE reads; one entry per CDR3 protein. The sample carries just under 45,000 distinct CDR3 sequences, under 25% recorded once. The time point denotes: technical triplicate 3. This clonotype was seen at least ten times. The length of the CDR3 is 15 residues. Trimming cost V 5 bases and J 7 bases, with 21 bases left between them. CDR1 and CDR2 from the germline V gene are SEHNR and FQNEAQ (reference sequence). The sample was PBMCs. The source is a man in his 60s with HTLV-1-associated myelopathy (HAM/TSP). The chain combines TRBV7-9 with TRBJ2-7, with TRBD1 as a possible D gene (5 bases). CDR3 sequence (DNA): TGTGCCAGCAGCGCGGCAGGGCCAGGCGTGACGGAGCAGTACTTC. Amino acid sequence: CASSAAGPGVTEQYF.